Listed below are T cell receptor beta chains from one sample, sequenced in a study of cytomegalovirus exposure and HLA in healthy donors. Profiled with immunoSEQ multiplex PCR; TCRdb holds only in-frame clones, not every one. This sample has some 150,000 clones; roughly 89% occur once, and the top ten carry around 3.4%. Source material: PBMCs. The source of these receptors is a woman under 30 in good health and CMV-seropositive. CDR3s include the opening cysteine and the closing phenylalanine or tryptophan. The order of the fields is J gene, D gene, V gene, CDR3 length, CDR3 protein. A D gene is named only where the DNA matches it firmly.

TRBJ2-7,-,TRBV29-1,14,CSVEESGTFYEQYF
TRBJ1-5,TRBD1,TRBV25-1,13,CASSQGQKQPQHF
TRBJ2-2,TRBD1,TRBV19,15,CASSIGQGAGGELFF
TRBJ1-4,-,TRBV7-2,15,CASSLDPSGGEKLFF
TRBJ2-1,-,TRBV15,16,CATSTPRGSSYNEQFF
TRBJ1-1,-,TRBV28,15,CASSLVNGMNTEAFF
TRBJ1-2,TRBD1,TRBV19,15,CASSTGTGHVNGYTF
TRBJ2-1,-,TRBV7-3,12,CASSSGGNEQFF
TRBJ1-1,-,TRBV5-6,16,CASSPEYQPVNTEAFF
TRBJ1-5,TRBD1,TRBV15,15,CATSRDRTGSQPQHF
TRBJ2-7,-,TRBV6-6,13,CASSKELPYEQYF
TRBJ1-2,TRBD1,TRBV19,14,CASWDRALNYGYTF
TRBJ2-1,-,TRBV5-4,15,CASSSKLSSYNEQFF
TRBJ2-7,TRBD1,TRBV5-1,14,CASSPGQPITGQYF
TRBJ2-1,TRBD2,TRBV27,16,CASSRTSGSSYNEQFF
TRBJ2-5,TRBD2,TRBV2,15,CASSEVVAGGETQYF
TRBJ1-2,-,TRBV7-9,15,CASSLGAARNYGYTF
TRBJ1-5,TRBD1,TRBV19,17,CASSMAGTGGAIQPQHF
TRBJ1-1,-,TRBV11-3,14,CASSVGHLNTEAFF
TRBJ2-7,TRBD2,TRBV6-5,13,CASRGGGRVEQYF
TRBJ1-1,TRBD1,TRBV5-1,13,CASSQQGSTEAFF
TRBJ2-1,TRBD2,TRBV7-8,16,CASSPGSGSSYNEQFF
TRBJ2-2,-,TRBV18,14,CASSPPTRTGELFF
TRBJ2-7,TRBD2,TRBV5-4,16,CASSLEGLAGNREQYF
TRBJ2-7,-,TRBV29-1,14,CSAGSGQTSYEQYF
TRBJ2-7,TRBD1,TRBV2,14,CAITTGQGIDEQYF
TRBJ2-5,-,TRBV21-1,14,CASSKGEVQETQYF
TRBJ2-1,TRBD2,TRBV30,13,CAWSGRGGYEQFF
TRBJ2-7,TRBD2,TRBV4-3,16,CASSQDPVSGSWEQYF
TRBJ2-3,TRBD2,TRBV5-1,16,CASSLVLAGVSDTQYF
TRBJ2-3,TRBD1,TRBV25-1,13,CASSDRQGDTQYF
TRBJ1-1,-,TRBV30,10,CAWVRDEAFF
TRBJ1-1,-,TRBV27,17,CASSFSAGVAAVAEAFF
TRBJ1-1,-,TRBV19,13,CASSPPTETEAFF
TRBJ1-5,TRBD1,TRBV28,16,CASSSPGQGGNQPQHF
TRBJ1-5,-,TRBV27,17,CASSFLPLIPGNQPQHF
TRBJ2-1,-,TRBV7-9,13,CASSLVQGPKQFF
TRBJ2-1,TRBD2,TRBV4-2,17,CASSQDPGGSSYNEQFF
TRBJ1-4,TRBD1,TRBV15,18,CATSSDTGQGFRREKLFF
TRBJ2-5,-,TRBV5-4,15,CASSSGLGRGETQYF
TRBJ1-3,-,TRBV28,15,CASRSGRASGNTIYF
TRBJ2-2,-,TRBV5-1,16,CASSLVGRLNTGELFF
TRBJ1-1,-,TRBV7-9,13,CASSLIGEAEAFF
TRBJ2-5,TRBD2,TRBV5-1,15,CASSLVASGWETQYF
TRBJ1-1,-,TRBV5-1,12,CASTGAGTEAFF
TRBJ2-7,TRBD2,TRBV2,15,CASSNQLAAAYEQYF
TRBJ2-3,-,TRBV6-1,13,CASSDQGLDTQYF
TRBJ1-4,-,TRBV29-1,14,CSVVVQANNEKLFF
TRBJ2-5,TRBD2,TRBV4-2,15,CASSQVDSGSETQYF
TRBJ2-1,TRBD1,TRBV9,19,CASSVEGQGRAPLGNEQFF
TRBJ2-1,-,TRBV18,14,CASSPGVAAYEQFF
TRBJ2-1,TRBD2,TRBV27,17,CASSLSTGLAANNEQFF
TRBJ2-7,TRBD2,TRBV4-1,15,CASSRSGRVSYEQYF
TRBJ2-7,-,TRBV4-3,10,CASRWEEQYF
TRBJ2-1,-,TRBV11-2,13,CASSLARANEQFF
TRBJ2-1,-,TRBV1,19,CTSSQGPGLAGGPSLEQFF
TRBJ2-1,TRBD1,TRBV27,15,CASRGGQGPYNEQFF